This TCR beta chain was identified during a study of blood T cells in healthy people across ages. Study conclusions and caveats: It was not known whether donors were CMV positive (a possible confounder of expanded clonotype changes).

Through a sample-barcoded 5' primer and a J-beta primer mix, a second PCR was run for roughly 6 to 11 cycles. TCRdb reprocessed the 5' RACE reads with MiXCR, giving one entry per CDR3 protein. The sample has hundreds of thousands of distinct CDR3 sequences; 45% to 50% are singletons. Worth noting for this clonotype: The antigen remains undetermined.

The trim removed 6 bases at V and 9 bases at J, leaving 7 bases unmatched. Germline CDR1 MDHEN, CDR2 SYDVKM. The CDR3 runs to 15 residues. The chain combines TRBV28 with TRBJ2-1; TRBD2 aligns across 14 bases. Sequenced: blood. The receptor's source is a woman aged 55-75 years in good health. CDR3 sequence reads: CASRASGLAGVEQFF. The DNA for the CDR3 is TGTGCCAGCAGGGCCTCGGGACTAGCGGGAGTTGAGCAGTTCTTC.